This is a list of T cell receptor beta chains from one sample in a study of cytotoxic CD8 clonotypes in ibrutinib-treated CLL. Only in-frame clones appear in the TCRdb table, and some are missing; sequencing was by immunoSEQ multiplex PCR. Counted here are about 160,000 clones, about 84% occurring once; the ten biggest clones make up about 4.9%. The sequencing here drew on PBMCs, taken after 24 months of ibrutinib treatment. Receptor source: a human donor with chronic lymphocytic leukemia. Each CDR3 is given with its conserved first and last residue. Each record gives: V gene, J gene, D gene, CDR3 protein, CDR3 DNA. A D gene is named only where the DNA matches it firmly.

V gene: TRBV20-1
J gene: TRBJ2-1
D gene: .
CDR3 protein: CSAPFSTEQFF
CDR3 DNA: TGCAGTGCGCCATTTTCGACCGAGCAGTTCTTC

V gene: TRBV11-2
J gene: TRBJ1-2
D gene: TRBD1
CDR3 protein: CASSVDRGRGYTF
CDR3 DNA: TGTGCCAGCAGCGTCGACAGGGGGAGAGGCTACACCTTC

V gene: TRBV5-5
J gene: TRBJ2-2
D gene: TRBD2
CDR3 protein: CASSFLLAGGPGTGELFF
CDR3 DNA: TGTGCCAGCAGCTTCTTACTAGCGGGAGGGCCGGGCACCGGGGAGCTGTTTTTT

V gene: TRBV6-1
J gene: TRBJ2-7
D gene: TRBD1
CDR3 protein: CASSADGQAYEQYF
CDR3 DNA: TGTGCCAGCAGTGCCGACGGACAGGCCTACGAGCAGTACTTC

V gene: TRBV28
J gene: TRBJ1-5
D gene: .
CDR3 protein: CASSSNAGVNQPQHF
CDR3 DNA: TGTGCCAGCAGCTCCAATGCGGGGGTAAATCAGCCCCAGCATTTT

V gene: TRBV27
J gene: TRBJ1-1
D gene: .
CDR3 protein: CASRQTGLDTEAFF
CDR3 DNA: TGTGCCAGCAGGCAGACAGGCTTGGACACTGAAGCTTTCTTT

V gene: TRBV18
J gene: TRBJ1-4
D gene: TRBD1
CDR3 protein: CASSPGTEIEKLFF
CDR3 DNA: TGTGCCAGCTCACCAGGGACAGAGATTGAAAAACTGTTTTTT

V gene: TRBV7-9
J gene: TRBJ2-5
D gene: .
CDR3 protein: CASSLGAGKETQYF
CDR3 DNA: TGTGCCAGCAGCTTAGGTGCAGGGAAAGAGACCCAGTACTTC

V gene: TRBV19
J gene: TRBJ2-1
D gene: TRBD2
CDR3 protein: CASSIGASGSLRFF
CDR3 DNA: TGTGCCAGTAGTATCGGGGCTAGCGGGAGTCTCAGGTTCTTC

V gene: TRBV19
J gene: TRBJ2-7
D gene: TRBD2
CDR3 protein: CAIPGLAGDGFYEQYF
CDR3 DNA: TGTGCCATTCCCGGACTAGCGGGAGACGGGTTCTACGAGCAGTACTTC

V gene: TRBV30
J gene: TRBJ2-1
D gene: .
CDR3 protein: CAWSPSYNEQFF
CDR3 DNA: TGTGCCTGGAGCCCATCGTACAATGAGCAGTTCTTC

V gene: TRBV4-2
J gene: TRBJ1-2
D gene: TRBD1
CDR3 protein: CASSQDPGQGANYGYTF
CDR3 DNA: TGTGCCAGCAGCCAAGACCCGGGACAGGGGGCCAACTATGGCTACACCTTC

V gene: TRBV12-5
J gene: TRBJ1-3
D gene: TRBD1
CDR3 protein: CASGLVFLGQGRGNTIYF
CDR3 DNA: TGTGCTAGTGGTTTGGTGTTCCTGGGACAGGGACGTGGAAACACCATATATTTT

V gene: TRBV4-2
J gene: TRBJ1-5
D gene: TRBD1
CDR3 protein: CASSQDGGQGFFSNQPQHF
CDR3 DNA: TGTGCCAGCAGCCAAGATGGGGGACAGGGGTTTTTCAGCAATCAGCCCCAGCATTTT

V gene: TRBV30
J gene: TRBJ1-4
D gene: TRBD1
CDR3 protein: CAWRSGQTLREKLFF
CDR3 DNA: TGTGCCTGGAGATCGGGACAGACCCTCAGAGAAAAACTGTTTTTT